This T cell receptor (beta chain) was sequenced in a study of CD4 and CD8 cells across lung adenocarcinoma regions. Germline-derived CDR1 and CDR2 are ENHRY and SYGVKD. CDR3 length: 12 residues. The patients had localized lung adenocarcinoma, a non-small cell subtype. As concerns this clonotype: At one of its ends the junction is not consistent with the germline gene, which may arise from a read error.

MiXCR, applied by TCRdb to the PCR reads, yields one record per CDR3 protein. The sample consists of about 20,000 distinct CDR3 sequences, approximately 50% of them appearing once. This rearrangement joins TRBV10-3 to TRBJ2-4, with D perhaps given as TRBD1 or TRBD2 (5 bases each). This sequence was found in a female donor with lung adenocarcinoma. The CD4 and CD8 labels of this study may be unreliable. Sequencing was carried out using CD8+ T cells from the center of a lung tumor. CDR3 in amino acids: CAGTRAKNIQYF. The CDR3 DNA reads TGTGCGGGGACCAGAGCCAAAAACATTCAGTATTTC.